One TCR beta chain is described in this entry. Its antigen is as yet unknown. Gene labels here are mouse ones. The read ends 1 residue early relative to the CDR3; the germline J gene fills the gap. Stated time point: mouse harvest day 14 after allogeneic transplant. Each mouse received 10^7 T-cell-depleted marrow cells plus 10^6 splenic CD5+ T cells by tail vein. From germline, CDR1 is FNHDT and CDR2 SITEND (reference sequence). The CDR3 runs to 11 residues. V was clipped by 2 bases and J by 3 bases, with 3 bases between them. The source of the sample is a study of tissue T cells after allogeneic stem cell transplantation. Findings of the study overall: Motif-based clustering found tissue-specific repertoire signatures shared across patients, though few clones were shared. Anatomically similar tissues had similar TCR repertoires within each patient. The patient cohort was small and clinically heterogeneous, with limited sampling depth.

Generated by immunoSEQ multiplex PCR, the TCRdb table keeps only in-frame clones and is missing some. This table has fewer than 2,000 clones, approximately 52% appearing once. The clonotype comes from a female BALB/c mouse given C57BL/6 T cells with graft-versus-host disease after an allogeneic hematopoietic cell transplant. V gene TRBV19 combines with J gene TRBJ2-7; D unclear. The sample was spleen. The sequenced CDR3 bases are TGTGCCAGCAGTATTTACTATGAACAGTAC. Its protein product is CASSIYYEQY. The whole CDR3 sequence reads CASSIYYEQYF.